Below, 5 T cell receptor beta chains from the same sample are listed, as sequenced in a study of blood T cells in healthy people across ages. A J-beta primer mix and a sample-barcoded 5' primer were used in a second PCR of about 7 to 12 cycles. TCRdb independently ran MiXCR on the 5' RACE reads; one entry per CDR3 protein. The sample has 1.5 million or so distinct CDR3 sequences; approximately 43% are singletons. Sample: blood. These receptors came from a woman between 18 and 29 years old in good health.

This chain joins TRBV6-5 and TRBJ2-1; 8 bases align to TRBD1. In germline, CDR1 is MNHEY, CDR2 SVGAGI. Trimming at V came to 0 bases and at J to 6 bases, leaving 7 bases not matched to a gene. The CDR3 is 16 residues long. The CDR3 sequence is CASSYSMDREFNEQFF. For the CDR3, the DNA is TGTGCCAGCAGTTACTCGATGGACAGGGAATTCAATGAGCAGTTCTTC.

This clonotype was counted only a few times. The rearrangement joins TRBV6-2 or TRBV6-3 to TRBJ1-2, with D perhaps matching TRBD1 (6 bases). V lost 2 bases, J lost 6 bases, and 10 bases lay in between. Looked up from germline, CDR1 is MNHEY and CDR2 is SVGEGT. This CDR3 comprises 13 residues. This chain's CDR3 is CASSYAGEDGYTF. DNA for the CDR3: TGTGCCAGCAGTTACGCAGGGGAGGATGGCTACACCTTC.

The V gene is TRBV7-9, the J gene TRBJ1-1; TRBD1 matches at 7 bases. The germline V gene encodes CDR1 SEHNR and CDR2 FQNEAQ (reference sequence). The CDR3 length is 15 residues. V shed 6 bases, J shed 1 base, and the junction held 8 bases outside the gene matches. The CDR3: CASRSRGSRNTEAFF. The CDR3, as DNA: TGTGCCAGCAGATCCAGGGGGAGCAGGAACACTGAAGCTTTCTTT.

This chain uses TRBV21-1 with TRBJ2-7. TRBV21-1 counts as a pseudogene. The CDR3 is 14 residues long. CDR3 sequence (DNA): TGTGCCAGCAGCAAAGTACGGATTCAAAACGAGCAGTACTTC. As protein: CASSKVRIQNEQYF.

V gene TRBV21-1 combines with J gene TRBJ2-7; the table names TRBD2, a call not compared with the DNA. TRBV21-1 is termed a pseudogene. This CDR3 is 16 amino acids long. The CDR3 region has the DNA TGTGCCAGCAGCAAAGCGGCGGCTAGCGGGGGGTACGAGCAGTACTTC. It codes for CASSKAAASGGYEQYF.